A selection of T cell receptor beta chains follows, all from one sample in a study of cytomegalovirus exposure and HLA in healthy donors. Clones were read by immunoSEQ multiplex PCR, and TCRdb kept only the in-frame ones, dropping some. Of around 150,000 clones in the sample, around 82% were seen once. Source material: PBMCs. The receptor set was obtained from a man aged 45-65 years in good health and CMV-seronegative. Both conserved end residues are part of each CDR3. The D gene is left open where the match is weak. Clone size is shown for a subset of rows, as once, few, many or a class of expanded clone.

>.|TRBV13|.|TRBJ2-2
TGTGCCAGCAGCTTAAGGTCCGGGATGAACACCGGGGAGCTGTTTTTT
CASSLRSGMNTGELFF
>TRBD1|TRBV2|.|TRBJ1-5
TGTGCCAGCAGCGTGGGACAGGGGAATCAGCCCCAGCATTTT
CASSVGQGNQPQHF
>.|TRBV4-1|.|TRBJ1-6
TGCGCCAGCAGCCAAGATCGGGGGGCGGATTCACCCCTCCACTTT
CASSQDRGADSPLHF
>TRBD2|TRBV10-2|.|TRBJ2-1
TGCGCCAGCAAGGCTAGCGGGAGACGAGGTTCGGATGAGCAGTTCTTC
CASKASGRRGSDEQFF
>TRBD1|TRBV11-2|once|TRBJ1-1
TGTGCCAGCAAGGGGGCGGGGTCCCATATGAACACTGAAGCTTTCTTT
CASKGAGSHMNTEAFF
>.|TRBV7-2|.|TRBJ1-2
TGTGCCAGCAGCCTTGACAGAGATGGCTACACCTTC
CASSLDRDGYTF
>.|TRBV5-4|.|TRBJ1-1
TGTGCCAGCAGCCCCGGCCGGGGGGACGACACTGAAGCTTTCTTT
CASSPGRGDDTEAFF
>.|TRBV6-6|few|TRBJ1-3
TGTGCCAGCAGTTACTCGGGACAAGAAGGAAACACCATATATTTT
CASSYSGQEGNTIYF
>.|TRBV7-8|.|TRBJ1-1
TGTGCCAGCAGCACGAGGAGGGGAGGGAGCACTGAAGCTTTCTTT
CASSTRRGGSTEAFF
>.|TRBV20-1|.|TRBJ1-2
TGCAGTGCTCCGACAGTTAATGGCTACACCTTC
CSAPTVNGYTF
>TRBD2|TRBV5-5|.|TRBJ2-2
TGTGCCAGCAGCTTGCGACTAGCGGGAGGGCCTAACACCGGGGAGCTGTTTTTT
CASSLRLAGGPNTGELFF
>TRBD1|TRBV28|.|TRBJ2-7
TGTGCCAGACACCTCAGCAGTTTTAAAAGTCGAGTAGACAGGGGGCCCTACGAGCAGTACTTC
CARHLSSFKSRVDRGPYEQYF
>TRBD1|TRBV2|.|TRBJ2-3
TGTGCCAGCAGGACCCAGGGGGGCACAGATACGCAGTATTTT
CASRTQGGTDTQYF
>.|TRBV5-6|.|TRBJ1-6
TGTGCCAGCAGCGTGGGGACTCAGACGTCACCCCTCCACTTT
CASSVGTQTSPLHF
>.|TRBV29-1|few|TRBJ2-7
TGCAGCGTCTTAGGGACAAGTAGCTCCTACGAGCAGTACTTC
CSVLGTSSSYEQYF
>.|TRBV18|once|TRBJ2-3
TGTGCCAGCTCACCTGGACTCCCGGAAAGCACAGATACGCAGTATTTT
CASSPGLPESTDTQYF
>.|TRBV7-3|.|TRBJ1-1
TGTGCCAGCAGCTTATCAGGGAACACTGAAGCTTTCTTT
CASSLSGNTEAFF
>.|TRBV2|.|TRBJ2-3
TGTGCCAGCAGTGTAAGAGGTGCAGATACGCAGTATTTT
CASSVRGADTQYF
>.|TRBV4-1|.|TRBJ2-1
TGCGCCAGCAGCCAAGATCCCACTAGATCTTACAATGAGCAGTTCTTC
CASSQDPTRSYNEQFF
>.|TRBV5-6|.|TRBJ1-2
TGTGCCAGCAGCTTGGAAGGGACAACGATCGACTATGGCTACACCTTC
CASSLEGTTIDYGYTF
>TRBD1|TRBV5-4|.|TRBJ1-2
TGTGCCAGCAGCTTGGTCGGGGGACAGGGGGCTTTTGGCTACACCTTC
CASSLVGGQGAFGYTF
>TRBD1|TRBV5-1|.|TRBJ1-6
TGCGCCAGCAGCTTGGGGGACAGCACTAGGAATTCACCCCTCCACTTT
CASSLGDSTRNSPLHF
>.|TRBV6-1|once|TRBJ2-3
TGTGCCAGCAGTGATCCTCATTTGGGCGGGGGCGGCACAGATACGCAGTATTTT
CASSDPHLGGGGTDTQYF
>.|TRBV6-5|.|TRBJ1-1
TGTGCCAGCCGGAAACAGGGACCCAACACTGAAGCTTTCTTT
CASRKQGPNTEAFF
>TRBD2|TRBV7-7|.|TRBJ2-1
TGTGCCAGCAGCTTTAGGGCGGGGGGGCCGAATGAGCAGTTCTTC
CASSFRAGGPNEQFF
>.|TRBV7-2|.|TRBJ1-5
TGTGCCAGCATGGATGGGGGGAGTAGCAATCAGCCCCAGCATTTT
CASMDGGSSNQPQHF
>TRBD1|TRBV6-1|few|TRBJ1-2
TGTGCCAGCAGTGAGCGACAGGGTACTTCGTTTGGCTACACCTTC
CASSERQGTSFGYTF
>TRBD1|TRBV7-6|once|TRBJ1-4
TGTGCCAGCAGCTTAGCGGGACAGGGGAATGAAAAACTGTTTTTT
CASSLAGQGNEKLFF
>.|TRBV6-1|few|TRBJ1-2
TGTGCCAGCAGTGAGGCGGTAAAGGGCTACACCTTC
CASSEAVKGYTF
>.|TRBV6-1|.|TRBJ1-3
TGTGCCAGCACCGCAGACTACTCTGGAAACACCATATATTTT
CASTADYSGNTIYF
>.|TRBV5-5|.|TRBJ2-7
TGTGCCAGCAGCTTGTTGGGAGGCTCCTACGAGCAGTACTTC
CASSLLGGSYEQYF
>TRBD2|TRBV30|.|TRBJ2-2
TGTGCCTGGAGTCCCCCGTTTAGCGGGATACGCTCAGCGAACACCGGGGAGCTGTTTTTT
CAWSPPFSGIRSANTGELFF
>.|TRBV19|.|TRBJ2-1
TGTGCCAGTAAATCCGGCCAGGGTTACAATGAGCAGTTCTTC
CASKSGQGYNEQFF
>.|TRBV28|.|TRBJ1-2
TGTGCCAGCAGTTTCTCTGGTCGGGGGGGCTACACCTTC
CASSFSGRGGYTF
>TRBD1|TRBV7-9|once|TRBJ2-5
TGTGCCAGCAGCTCCCGGGACAGGGATCCACAAGAGACCCAGTACTTC
CASSSRDRDPQETQYF
>.|TRBV5-4|.|TRBJ2-7
TGTGCCAGCAGCTTGGGTGATAACCAGGCTCTGGGACAAAACGAGCAGTACTTC
CASSLGDNQALGQNEQYF
>.|TRBV19|.|TRBJ1-4
TGTGCCAGTAGTGGAGGGGCTAAGAGTGAAAAACTGTTTTTT
CASSGGAKSEKLFF
>TRBD1|TRBV12-5|.|TRBJ2-3
TGTGCTAGTGGTTTGGTACAGGACAGGGTTTCTTCGCAGTATTTT
CASGLVQDRVSSQYF
>.|TRBV6-1|once|TRBJ2-1
TGTGCCAGCACCCCGGGGAGTTACAATGAGCAGTTCTTC
CASTPGSYNEQFF
>.|TRBV5-6|.|TRBJ1-1
TGTGCCAGCAGCTTAGGTCTGGGGCGAAACACTGAAGCTTTCTTT
CASSLGLGRNTEAFF
>TRBD1|TRBV7-9|.|TRBJ1-1
TGTGCCAGCAGCTTAGAGACAGGGTCGAACACTGAAGCTTTCTTT
CASSLETGSNTEAFF
>.|TRBV30|.|TRBJ2-7
TGTGCCTGGAACTCTGCGGGGCCTCTAGGCGAGCAGTACTTC
CAWNSAGPLGEQYF
>TRBD1|TRBV28|.|TRBJ1-5
TGTGCCAGCAATCCTACGACAGGGTCTCAGCCCCAGCATTTT
CASNPTTGSQPQHF
>TRBD1|TRBV9|once|TRBJ2-7
TGTGCCAGCAGCGTAAGGACAGGGAACGAGCAGTACTTC
CASSVRTGNEQYF
>TRBD1|TRBV6-6|few|TRBJ1-1
TGTGCCAGCAAGGGACAGCCGGAGAACACTGAAGCTTTCTTT
CASKGQPENTEAFF
>.|TRBV11-2|.|TRBJ1-1
TGTGCCAGCAGCTCCCAGATGAACACTGAAGCTTTCTTT
CASSSQMNTEAFF
>.|TRBV21-1|.|TRBJ1-5
TGTGCCAGCACCAAGGGAGGTTTATGGCCCCAGCATTTT
CASTKGGLWPQHF
>TRBD2|TRBV7-9|.|TRBJ2-5
TGTGCCAGCAGCAATGGGGTATATAGCGGGAGGCAAGAGACCCAGTACTTC
CASSNGVYSGRQETQYF
>TRBD1|TRBV7-3|.|TRBJ1-3
TGTGCCAGCAGCTTATTGTCGACAGGGAGCTCTGGAAACACCATATATTTT
CASSLLSTGSSGNTIYF
>.|TRBV28|.|TRBJ1-1
TGTGCCAGCAGTTTAGGGGGGGGCCTTTACACTGAAGCTTTCTTT
CASSLGGGLYTEAFF
>.|TRBV30|.|TRBJ1-5
TGTGCCTGGAGTGCGGAGGGAGTTACCTATCAGCCCCAGCATTTT
CAWSAEGVTYQPQHF
>.|TRBV10-3|.|TRBJ1-2
TGTGCCATCAGTGACGGCGGGGTGGGGACTGGCTACACCTTC
CAISDGGVGTGYTF
>TRBD1|TRBV28|.|TRBJ1-4
TGTGCCAGCAGTTCGCGACAGGGATCTAATGAAAAACTGTTTTTT
CASSSRQGSNEKLFF
>.|TRBV5-1|.|TRBJ1-6
TGCGCCAGCAGCTTGGCCGGACAGACTTATAATTCACCCCTCCACTTT
CASSLAGQTYNSPLHF
>TRBD2|TRBV5-1|.|TRBJ2-3
TGCGCCAGCAGCTTGGGAGCGGGGGCTCGCACAGATACGCAGTATTTT
CASSLGAGARTDTQYF
>.|TRBV18|.|TRBJ2-5
TGTGCCAGCTCACCAGGGGCAGGATTTGAGGAGACCCAGTACTTC
CASSPGAGFEETQYF
>.|TRBV27|few|TRBJ2-7
TGTGCCAGCAGTACAGGAACAGGGCAAGGCGAGCAGTACTTC
CASSTGTGQGEQYF
>TRBD1|TRBV18|.|TRBJ1-5
TGTGCCAGCTCATCGACAGGGGATTATCAGCCCCAGCATTTT
CASSSTGDYQPQHF
>.|TRBV5-4|.|TRBJ1-2
TGTGCCAGCAGCTTGACATTGCAGGTTGGTGGCTACACCTTC
CASSLTLQVGGYTF